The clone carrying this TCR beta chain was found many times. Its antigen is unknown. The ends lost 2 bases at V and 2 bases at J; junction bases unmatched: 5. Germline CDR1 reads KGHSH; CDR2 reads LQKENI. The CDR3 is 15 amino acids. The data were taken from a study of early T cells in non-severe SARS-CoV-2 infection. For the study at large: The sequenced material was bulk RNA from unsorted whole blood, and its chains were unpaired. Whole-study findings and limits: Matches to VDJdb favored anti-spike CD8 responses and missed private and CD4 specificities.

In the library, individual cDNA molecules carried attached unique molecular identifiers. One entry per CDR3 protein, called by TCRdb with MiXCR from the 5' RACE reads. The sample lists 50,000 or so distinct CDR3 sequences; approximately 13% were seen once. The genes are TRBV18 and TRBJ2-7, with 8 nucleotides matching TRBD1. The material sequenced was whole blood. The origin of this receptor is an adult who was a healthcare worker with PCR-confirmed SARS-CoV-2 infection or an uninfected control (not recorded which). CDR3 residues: CASSPRGQVAYEQYF. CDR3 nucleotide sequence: TGTGCCAGCTCACCAAGGGGACAGGTTGCCTACGAGCAGTACTTC.